This is a list of T cell receptor beta chains from one sample in a study of blood T cell repertoires in COVID-19. Sequencing used immunoSEQ multiplex PCR; TCRdb keeps in-frame clones, though not all of them. The sample gives approximately 40,000 clones, around nine tenths of which show up once; approximately 3.8% is in the top ten. Source material: peripheral blood. The receptors shown here come from a man between 35 and 55 years old with COVID-19, enrolled during active disease. Each CDR3 is given with its conserved first and last residue. Fields, in order: CDR3 protein, CDR3 DNA, V gene, D gene, J gene, clone size. A D gene is named only where the DNA matches it firmly. The size of a clone is reported for some rows only, either as once, few or many, or as a class for expanded clones.

CASSQGASGGELFF,TGTGCCAGCAGCCAGGGGGCGTCTGGCGGGGAGCTGTTTTTT,TRBV2,TRBD1,TRBJ2-2,NA
CASSVTLQGASTGELFF,TGTGCCAGCAGTGTGACCCTACAGGGGGCGAGCACCGGGGAGCTGTTTTTT,TRBV6-1,TRBD1,TRBJ2-2,NA
CASSLRGPNTGELFF,TGTGCCAGCAGCCTAAGGGGTCCGAACACCGGGGAGCTGTTTTTT,TRBV28,NA,TRBJ2-2,NA
CASSQNRIDIQYF,TGTGCCAGCAGCCAAAACCGTATAGACATTCAGTACTTC,TRBV14,NA,TRBJ2-4,NA
CASSLSWSLASSYEQYF,TGTGCCAGCAGTTTATCGTGGTCCCTCGCCAGCTCCTACGAGCAGTACTTC,TRBV27,NA,TRBJ2-7,NA
CASSPETSGSSYNEQFF,TGTGCCAGCAGCCCAGAGACTAGCGGGAGCTCCTACAATGAGCAGTTCTTC,TRBV3-1/TRBV3-2,TRBD2,TRBJ2-1,NA
CASSIGIQETQYF,TGTGCCAGCAGCATCGGGATCCAAGAGACCCAGTACTTC,TRBV11-2,NA,TRBJ2-5,NA
CASIRQASNTGELFF,TGTGCCAGCATCAGACAGGCCTCGAACACCGGGGAGCTGTTTTTT,TRBV2,NA,TRBJ2-2,few
CASSAGNTGELFF,TGTGCCAGCAGTGCAGGGAACACCGGGGAGCTGTTTTTT,TRBV2,NA,TRBJ2-2,NA
CAWGRLAGGNEQFF,TGTGCCTGGGGGCGACTAGCGGGGGGCAATGAGCAGTTCTTC,TRBV30,TRBD2,TRBJ2-1,NA
CASSPGQSYEQYF,TGCGCCAGCAGCCCCGGACAGAGTTACGAGCAGTACTTC,TRBV5-1,NA,TRBJ2-7,once
CARLGTGGRGYTF,TGTGCCCGTCTGGGGACAGGGGGCCGGGGCTACACCTTC,TRBV30,TRBD1,TRBJ1-2,NA
CASSLGSGGTSEKLFF,TGTGCCAGCAGCTTGGGTTCGGGGGGGACCAGTGAAAAACTGTTTTTT,TRBV5-6,NA,TRBJ1-4,NA
CASSTILGDSPLHF,TGTGCCAGTAGTACGATCCTAGGGGATTCACCCCTCCACTTT,TRBV19,NA,TRBJ1-6,NA
CASLRGNTEAFF,TGCGCCAGCCTGCGGGGGAACACTGAAGCTTTCTTT,TRBV5-1,NA,TRBJ1-1,NA
CANDRRTETSNQPQHF,TGCGCCAACGACAGGAGGACAGAGACTAGCAATCAGCCCCAGCATTTT,TRBV10-1,NA,TRBJ1-5,NA
CAISHPGHLYNEQFF,TGTGCCATCAGTCATCCGGGACACCTCTACAATGAGCAGTTCTTC,TRBV10-3,NA,TRBJ2-1,NA
CASSQSGIGDQYF,TGTGCCAGCAGCCAAAGCGGGATAGGGGACCAGTACTTC,TRBV3-1/TRBV3-2,TRBD2,TRBJ2-5,NA
CASSLEDRRNSPLHF,TGTGCCAGCAGTTTAGAGGACAGGAGAAATTCACCCCTCCACTTT,TRBV28,TRBD1,TRBJ1-6,NA
CASGTENQPQHF,TGTGCCAGCGGGACAGAAAATCAGCCCCAGCATTTT,TRBV6-6,TRBD1,TRBJ1-5,NA
CASSISGHYGYTF,TGTGCCAGTAGTATATCAGGTCATTATGGCTACACCTTC,TRBV19,NA,TRBJ1-2,once
CATSDSRSGGSVETQYF,TGTGCCACCAGTGATAGCCGGTCCGGGGGAAGCGTCGAGACCCAGTACTTC,TRBV24-1,NA,TRBJ2-5,once
CASSLPGVNTGELFF,TGTGCCAGCAGCTTACCAGGGGTGAACACCGGGGAGCTGTTTTTT,TRBV7-3,NA,TRBJ2-2,NA
CASSTGQGQYNEQFF,TGTGCCAGTAGTACGGGACAGGGCCAATACAATGAGCAGTTCTTC,TRBV19,TRBD1,TRBJ2-1,NA
CASSEMGAMNTEAFF,TGTGCCAGCAGTGAAATGGGGGCAATGAACACTGAAGCTTTCTTT,TRBV2,NA,TRBJ1-1,NA
CASSPGTGASYEQYF,TGTGCCAGCAGCCCGGGGACAGGGGCCTCCTACGAGCAGTACTTC,TRBV7-9,TRBD1,TRBJ2-7,NA
CASSPKAVDRPLTYGYTF,TGTGCCAGCAGTCCCAAAGCCGTAGACAGGCCGCTCACCTATGGCTACACCTTC,TRBV27,NA,TRBJ1-2,NA
CASSSSGLEKLFF,TGTGCCAGCAGCTCCAGCGGCTTGGAAAAACTGTTTTTT,TRBV7-9,NA,TRBJ1-4,once
CASSKKAKGGAGELFF,TGTGCCAGCAGTAAAAAAGCAAAAGGGGGGGCCGGGGAGCTGTTTTTT,TRBV7-2,NA,TRBJ2-2,few
CASSNGQGGSNEKLFF,TGCGCCAGCAGCAACGGACAGGGGGGGTCTAATGAAAAACTGTTTTTT,TRBV5-1,TRBD1,TRBJ1-4,NA
CASSQGRVNTEAFF,TGTGCCAGCAGCCAAGGGAGGGTGAACACTGAAGCTTTCTTT,TRBV3-1/TRBV3-2,NA,TRBJ1-1,NA
CASRGGPSYNEQFF,TGCGCCAGCAGAGGAGGCCCATCCTACAATGAGCAGTTCTTC,TRBV5-1,NA,TRBJ2-1,NA
CASSGGPTGGLADTQYF,TGTGCCAGCAGCGGGGGGCCGACAGGGGGCTTGGCAGATACGCAGTATTTT,TRBV5-4,TRBD1,TRBJ2-3,NA
CASRGAFITGELFF,TGTGCCAGCAGGGGGGCATTCATCACCGGGGAGCTGTTTTTT,TRBV6-5,NA,TRBJ2-2,NA
CAISETGGTGIGEQFF,TGTGCCATCAGTGAGACCGGGGGGACAGGGATCGGTGAGCAGTTCTTC,TRBV10-3,TRBD1,TRBJ2-1,NA
CASSLEDRDTGELFF,TGTGCCAGCAGCTTAGAGGACAGGGACACCGGGGAGCTGTTTTTT,TRBV7-6,TRBD1,TRBJ2-2,NA
CASSPGGVRGTQYF,TGTGCCAGCAGCCCAGGGGGCGTGCGGGGTACGCAGTATTTT,TRBV2,TRBD1,TRBJ2-3,NA
CASSLDGGLLTGELFF,TGTGCCAGCAGCTTGGACGGCGGGTTGCTCACCGGGGAGCTGTTTTTT,TRBV5-6,NA,TRBJ2-2,NA
CASSPGTGREKLFF,TGTGCCAGCAGCCCAGGGACAGGGAGGGAAAAACTGTTTTTT,TRBV5-4,TRBD1,TRBJ1-4,NA
CASSLLAGGPSGNEQFF,TGTGCCAGCAGCTTACTAGCGGGAGGGCCGTCTGGCAATGAGCAGTTCTTC,TRBV11-2,TRBD2,TRBJ2-1,NA
CASSGGTSGTITSEQYF,TGTGCCAGCAGTGGAGGGACTAGCGGGACAATTACCTCCGAGCAGTACTTC,TRBV2,TRBD2,TRBJ2-7,NA
CSADFGNTQYF,TGCAGTGCCGACTTCGGGAATACGCAGTATTTT,TRBV20-1,NA,TRBJ2-3,NA
CASSEDRGGQPQHF,TGTGCCAGCAGTGAGGACAGGGGTGGTCAGCCCCAGCATTTT,TRBV6-1,TRBD1,TRBJ1-5,NA
CSVEGQSSYEQYF,TGCAGCGTTGAAGGACAGAGCTCCTACGAGCAGTACTTC,TRBV29-1,NA,TRBJ2-7,NA
CASSYSGDRHGELFF,TGTGCCAGCAGTTACAGCGGGGACCGGCACGGGGAGCTGTTTTTT,TRBV6-5,TRBD2,TRBJ2-2,NA
CASSLGGGGRGLVGELFF,TGTGCCAGCAGCTTGGGCGGGGGTGGCAGGGGGCTTGTCGGGGAGCTGTTTTTT,TRBV5-4,NA,TRBJ2-2,NA
CASSYSASRSNEQFF,TGTGCCAGCAGTTACTCGGCTAGCCGGAGCAATGAGCAGTTCTTC,TRBV6-5,NA,TRBJ2-1,NA
CASSVELAVVTDTQYF,TGTGCCAGCAGTGTCGAACTAGCGGTGGTCACAGATACGCAGTATTTT,TRBV6-1,TRBD2,TRBJ2-3,NA
CASSPGVGQGQETQYF,TGTGCCAGCAGCCCCGGGGTCGGACAGGGCCAAGAGACCCAGTACTTC,TRBV7-2,TRBD1,TRBJ2-5,NA
CASSQELRTPEKLFF,TGCGCCAGCAGCCAAGAATTGCGTACGCCTGAAAAACTGTTTTTT,TRBV4-1,NA,TRBJ1-4,once
CASSLIAGSNTGELFF,TGTGCCAGCAGTTTAATAGCGGGGTCAAACACCGGGGAGCTGTTTTTT,TRBV27,TRBD2,TRBJ2-2,once
CASSDTWRAGTGELFF,TGTGCCAGCAGTGACACGTGGAGGGCTGGCACCGGGGAGCTGTTTTTT,TRBV6-1,NA,TRBJ2-2,NA
CASIQRGQGYEQYF,TGTGCCAGCATCCAAAGGGGACAGGGCTACGAGCAGTACTTC,TRBV2,TRBD1,TRBJ2-7,NA
CASRPSGRGDEQFF,TGTGCCAGCAGGCCTAGCGGGAGAGGAGATGAGCAGTTCTTC,TRBV6-2/TRBV6-3,TRBD2,TRBJ2-1,few
CASSPQGSEKLFF,TGTGCCAGCAGTCCACAGGGATCCGAAAAACTGTTTTTT,TRBV28,NA,TRBJ1-4,NA
CASSRLAGEQETQYF,TGTGCCAGCAGCAGACTAGCGGGGGAACAAGAGACCCAGTACTTC,TRBV6-5,TRBD2,TRBJ2-5,NA
CASGTSGTTDTQYF,TGCGCCAGTGGGACTAGCGGGACCACAGATACGCAGTATTTT,TRBV5-1,TRBD2,TRBJ2-3,NA
CASSVIQGAKNIQYF,TGTGCCAGCAGCGTTATACAGGGAGCCAAAAACATTCAGTACTTC,TRBV5-5,NA,TRBJ2-4,NA
CASSGQGTGEAFF,TGTGCCAGCAGTGGACAGGGGACGGGTGAAGCTTTCTTT,TRBV6-4,TRBD1,TRBJ1-1,NA
CASRGQGRQSPLHF,TGTGCCAGCAGGGGACAGGGGAGGCAATCACCCCTCCACTTT,TRBV2,TRBD1,TRBJ1-6,NA